These T cell receptor beta chains were read from a single sample in a study of shared clonotypes between healthy human individuals. Sequencing used immunoSEQ multiplex PCR; TCRdb keeps in-frame clones, though not all of them. Of 2 million to 2.5 million clones in the sample, approximately 95% were seen once. The sequenced sample consisted of naive CD4+ T cells from PBMCs. These receptors were taken from a man in his late teens or twenties in good health. Some clones in this sample may be carry-over from other donors' samples. The CDR3 runs from the conserved cysteine through the conserved F or W. Each record gives: V gene, J gene, clone size, D gene, CDR3 protein, CDR3 DNA. A D gene is named only where the DNA matches it firmly. Not all rows give a size; the values are once, few, many and, for expanded clones, a class.

V: TRBV6-5
J: TRBJ2-7
size: -
D: TRBD2
CDR3: CASSYLAGGPYEQYF
DNA: TGTGCCAGCAGTTATCTAGCGGGAGGGCCTTACGAGCAGTACTTC

V: TRBV25-1
J: TRBJ2-5
size: -
D: TRBD2
CDR3: CASSDGLAGETQYF
DNA: TGTGCCAGCAGTGATGGCCTAGCGGGGGAGACCCAGTACTTC

V: TRBV5-4
J: TRBJ2-1
size: -
D: TRBD2
CDR3: CASSPGGLAGLSYNEQFF
DNA: TGTGCCAGCAGCCCCGGGGGCCTAGCGGGCCTCTCCTACAATGAGCAGTTCTTC

V: TRBV5-6
J: TRBJ2-3
size: -
D: TRBD1
CDR3: CASSAILGTGSYGDTQYF
DNA: TGTGCCAGCAGCGCGATTCTCGGGACAGGGTCTTATGGAGATACGCAGTATTTT

V: TRBV4-1
J: TRBJ1-1
size: -
D: TRBD1
CDR3: CATSRGGTEAFF
DNA: TGCGCCACCAGCAGGGGGGGCACTGAAGCTTTCTTT

V: TRBV11-2
J: TRBJ2-1
size: -
D: TRBD2
CDR3: CASSRIQAGGSYNEQFF
DNA: TGTGCCAGCAGCCGAATACAAGCGGGAGGGTCCTACAATGAGCAGTTCTTC

V: TRBV10-3
J: TRBJ2-5
size: -
D: TRBD1
CDR3: CAISWGQAKETQYF
DNA: TGTGCCATCAGTTGGGGACAGGCGAAAGAGACCCAGTACTTC

V: TRBV5-1
J: TRBJ1-1
size: -
D: -
CDR3: CASSWGPLRGAGTEAFF
DNA: TGCGCCAGCAGCTGGGGCCCATTACGCGGGGCGGGGACTGAAGCTTTCTTT

V: TRBV4-3
J: TRBJ2-3
size: once
D: TRBD2
CDR3: CASSQEASGRSDTQYF
DNA: TGCGCCAGCAGCCAAGAAGCTAGCGGGAGATCCGATACGCAGTATTTT

V: TRBV4-2
J: TRBJ1-3
size: -
D: -
CDR3: CASSQSDRRNTIYF
DNA: TGTGCCAGCAGCCAATCGGACCGAAGAAACACCATATATTTT

V: TRBV4-2
J: TRBJ2-3
size: -
D: -
CDR3: CASSRHSAEGESDTQYF
DNA: TGTGCCAGCAGCCGACATTCGGCGGAAGGGGAATCCGATACGCAGTATTTT

V: TRBV7-8
J: TRBJ2-7
size: -
D: TRBD1
CDR3: CASSFGQGVEQYF
DNA: TGTGCCAGCAGCTTCGGACAGGGGGTAGAGCAGTACTTC

V: TRBV30
J: TRBJ2-7
size: -
D: -
CDR3: CAWSVTGDEQYF
DNA: TGTGCCTGGAGTGTAACGGGGGACGAGCAGTACTTC